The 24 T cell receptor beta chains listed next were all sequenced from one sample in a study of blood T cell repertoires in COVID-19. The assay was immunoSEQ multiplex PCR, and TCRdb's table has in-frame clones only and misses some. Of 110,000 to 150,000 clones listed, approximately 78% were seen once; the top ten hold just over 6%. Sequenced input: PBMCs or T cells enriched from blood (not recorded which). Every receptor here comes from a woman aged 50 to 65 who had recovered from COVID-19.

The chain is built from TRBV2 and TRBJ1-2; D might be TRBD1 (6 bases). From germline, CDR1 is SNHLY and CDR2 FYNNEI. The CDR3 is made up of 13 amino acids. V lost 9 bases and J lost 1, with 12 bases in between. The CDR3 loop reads CARAGDFNYGYTF. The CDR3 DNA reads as TGTGCCAGGGCAGGGGATTTTAACTATGGCTACACCTTC.

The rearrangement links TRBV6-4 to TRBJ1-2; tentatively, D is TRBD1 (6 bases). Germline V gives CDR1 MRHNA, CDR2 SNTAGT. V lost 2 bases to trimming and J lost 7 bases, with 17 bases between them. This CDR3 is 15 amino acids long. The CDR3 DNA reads TGTGCCAGCAGTGACGTTGGGGGCCGGATTGGTGGCTACACCTTC. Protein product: CASSDVGGRIGGYTF.

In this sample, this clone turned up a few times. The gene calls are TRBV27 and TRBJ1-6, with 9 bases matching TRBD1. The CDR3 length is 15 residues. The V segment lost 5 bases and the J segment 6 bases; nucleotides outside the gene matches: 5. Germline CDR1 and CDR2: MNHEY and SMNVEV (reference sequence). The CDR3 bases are TGTGCCAGCAGTACTGACAGGGGGGGTAATTCACCCCTCCACTTT. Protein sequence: CASSTDRGGNSPLHF.

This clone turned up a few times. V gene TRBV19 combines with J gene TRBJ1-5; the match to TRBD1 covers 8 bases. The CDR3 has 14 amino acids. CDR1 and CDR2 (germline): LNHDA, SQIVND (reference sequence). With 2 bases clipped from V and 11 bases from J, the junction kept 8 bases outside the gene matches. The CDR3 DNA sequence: TGTGCCAGTAGTATAACAGGGGGGGCCGGCACCCAGCATTTT. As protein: CASSITGGAGTQHF. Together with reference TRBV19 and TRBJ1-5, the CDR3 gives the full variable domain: DGGITQSPKYLFRKEGQNVTLSCEQNLNHDAMYWYRQDPGQGLRLIYYSQIVNDFQKGDIAEGYSVSREKKESFPLTVTSAQKNPTAFYLCASSITGGAGTQHFGDGTRLSIL.

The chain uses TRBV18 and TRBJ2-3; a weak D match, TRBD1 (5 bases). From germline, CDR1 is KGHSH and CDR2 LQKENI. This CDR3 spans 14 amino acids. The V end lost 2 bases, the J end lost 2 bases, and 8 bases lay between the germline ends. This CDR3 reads CASSPRGYTDTQYF. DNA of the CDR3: TGTGCCAGCTCACCAAGGGGTTACACAGATACGCAGTATTTT.

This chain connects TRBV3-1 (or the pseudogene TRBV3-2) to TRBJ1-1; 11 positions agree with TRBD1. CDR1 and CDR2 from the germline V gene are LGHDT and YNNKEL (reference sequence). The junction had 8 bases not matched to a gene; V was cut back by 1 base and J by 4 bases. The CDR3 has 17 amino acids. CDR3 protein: CASSQGGQGEVRTEAFF. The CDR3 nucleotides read TGTGCCAGCAGCCAAGGGGGACAGGGGGAGGTTCGCACTGAAGCTTTCTTT.

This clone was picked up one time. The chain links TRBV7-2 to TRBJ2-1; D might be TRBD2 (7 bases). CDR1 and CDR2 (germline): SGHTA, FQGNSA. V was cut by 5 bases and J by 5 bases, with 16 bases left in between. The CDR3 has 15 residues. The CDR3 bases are TGTGCCAGCAGCCCCCGGGGGCGGGGGAACAATGAGCAGTTCTTC. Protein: CASSPRGRGNNEQFF. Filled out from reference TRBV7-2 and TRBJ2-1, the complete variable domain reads GAGVSQSPSNKVTEKGKDVELRCDPISGHTALYWYRQSLGQGLEFLIYFQGNSAPDKSGLPSDRFSAERTGGSVSTLTIQRTQQEDSAVYLCASSPRGRGNNEQFFGPGTRLTVL.

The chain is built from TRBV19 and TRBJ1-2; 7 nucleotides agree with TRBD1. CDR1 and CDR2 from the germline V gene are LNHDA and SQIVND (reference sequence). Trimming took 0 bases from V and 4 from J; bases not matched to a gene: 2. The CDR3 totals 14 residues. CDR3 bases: TGTGCCAGTAGTATAGAGAACAGGGGCTATGGCTACACCTTC. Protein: CASSIENRGYGYTF. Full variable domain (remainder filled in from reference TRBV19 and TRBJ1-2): DGGITQSPKYLFRKEGQNVTLSCEQNLNHDAMYWYRQDPGQGLRLIYYSQIVNDFQKGDIAEGYSVSREKKESFPLTVTSAQKNPTAFYLCASSIENRGYGYTFGSGTRLTVV.

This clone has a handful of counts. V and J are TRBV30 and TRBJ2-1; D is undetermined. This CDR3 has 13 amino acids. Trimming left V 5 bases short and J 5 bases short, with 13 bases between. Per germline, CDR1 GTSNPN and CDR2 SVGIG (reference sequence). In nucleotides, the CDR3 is TGTGCCTGGCGGTCGTTAGTGAACAATGAGCAGTTCTTC. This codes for CAWRSLVNNEQFF.

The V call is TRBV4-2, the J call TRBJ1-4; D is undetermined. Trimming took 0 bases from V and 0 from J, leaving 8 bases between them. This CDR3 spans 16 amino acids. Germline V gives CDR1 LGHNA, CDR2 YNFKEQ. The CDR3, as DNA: TGTGCCAGCAGCCAAGATGGGAGTGCAACTAATGAAAAACTGTTTTTT. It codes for CASSQDGSATNEKLFF.

The CDR3, as DNA: TGTGCCAGCAGGTCCCGACTAGCGGGGGGGAATGAGCAGTTCTTC. Protein: CASRSRLAGGNEQFF. The J gene is TRBJ2-1, the V gene TRBV6-5; 14 nucleotides agree with TRBD2. The CDR3 sequence is 15 residues long. V lost 6 bases, J lost 7 bases, and 5 bases stayed unmatched. CDR1 and CDR2 from the germline V gene are MNHEY and SVGAGI.

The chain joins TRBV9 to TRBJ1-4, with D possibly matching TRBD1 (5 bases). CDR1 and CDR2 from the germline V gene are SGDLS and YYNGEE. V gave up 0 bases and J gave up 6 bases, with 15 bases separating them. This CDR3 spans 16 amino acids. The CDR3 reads CASSVDYGSGYEKLFF. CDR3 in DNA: TGTGCCAGCAGCGTAGATTATGGGTCAGGGTATGAAAAACTGTTTTTT.

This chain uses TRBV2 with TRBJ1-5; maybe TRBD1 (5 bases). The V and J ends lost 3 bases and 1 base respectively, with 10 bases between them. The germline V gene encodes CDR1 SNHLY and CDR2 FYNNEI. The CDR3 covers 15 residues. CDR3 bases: TGTGCCAGCAGTGAGCCCAGGGCGAGCAATCAGCCCCAGCATTTT. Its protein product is CASSEPRASNQPQHF.

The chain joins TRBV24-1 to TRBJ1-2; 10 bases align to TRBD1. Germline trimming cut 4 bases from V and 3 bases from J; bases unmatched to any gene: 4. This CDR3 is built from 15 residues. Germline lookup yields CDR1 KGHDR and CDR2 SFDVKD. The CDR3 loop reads CATSDSGQGYYGYTF. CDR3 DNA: TGTGCCACCAGTGACTCGGGACAGGGGTACTATGGCTACACCTTC.

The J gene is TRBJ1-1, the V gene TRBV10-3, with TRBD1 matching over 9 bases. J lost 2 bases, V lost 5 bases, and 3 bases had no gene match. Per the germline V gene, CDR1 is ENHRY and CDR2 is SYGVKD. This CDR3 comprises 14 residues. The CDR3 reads CAISQGQGNTEAFF. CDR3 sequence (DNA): TGTGCCATCAGTCAGGGACAGGGTAACACTGAAGCTTTCTTT.

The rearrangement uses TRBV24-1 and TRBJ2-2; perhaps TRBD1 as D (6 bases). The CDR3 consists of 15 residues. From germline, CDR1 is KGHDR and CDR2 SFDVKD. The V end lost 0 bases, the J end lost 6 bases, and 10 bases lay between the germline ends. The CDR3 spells CATSDLKGVAGELFF. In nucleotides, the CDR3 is TGTGCCACCAGTGATTTGAAGGGGGTAGCCGGGGAGCTGTTTTTT.

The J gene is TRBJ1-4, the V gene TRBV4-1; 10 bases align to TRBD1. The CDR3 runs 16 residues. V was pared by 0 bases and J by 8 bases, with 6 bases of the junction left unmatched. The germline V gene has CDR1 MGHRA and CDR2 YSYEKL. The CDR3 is CASSQDRGQGVEKLFF. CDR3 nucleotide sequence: TGCGCCAGCAGCCAAGATAGAGGACAGGGGGTAGAAAAACTGTTTTTT.

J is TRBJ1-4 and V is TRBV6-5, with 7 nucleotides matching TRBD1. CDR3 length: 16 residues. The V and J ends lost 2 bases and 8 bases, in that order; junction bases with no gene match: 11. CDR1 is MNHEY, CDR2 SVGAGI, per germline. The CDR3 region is CASSYLQRQGEEKLFF. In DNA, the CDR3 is TGTGCCAGCAGTTACCTCCAAAGACAGGGTGAGGAAAAACTGTTTTTT.

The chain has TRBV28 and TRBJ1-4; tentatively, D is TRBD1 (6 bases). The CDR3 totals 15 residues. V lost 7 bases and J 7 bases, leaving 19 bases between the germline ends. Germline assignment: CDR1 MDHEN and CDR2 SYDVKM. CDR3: CASTRTASRSEKLFF. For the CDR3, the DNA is TGTGCCAGCACCCGGACAGCCTCTCGATCTGAAAAACTGTTTTTT.

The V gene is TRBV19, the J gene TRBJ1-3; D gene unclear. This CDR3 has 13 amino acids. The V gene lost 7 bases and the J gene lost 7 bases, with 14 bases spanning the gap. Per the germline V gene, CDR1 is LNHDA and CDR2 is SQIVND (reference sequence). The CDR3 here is CASNSVLSNTIYF. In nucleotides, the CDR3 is TGTGCCAGTAACTCGGTGCTGAGCAACACCATATATTTT.

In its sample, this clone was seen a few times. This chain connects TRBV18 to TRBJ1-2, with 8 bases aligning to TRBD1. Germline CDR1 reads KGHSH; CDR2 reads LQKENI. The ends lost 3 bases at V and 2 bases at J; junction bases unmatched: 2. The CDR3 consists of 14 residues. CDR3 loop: CASSPGDRNYGYTF. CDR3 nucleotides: TGTGCCAGCTCACCGGGGGACAGGAACTATGGCTACACCTTC.

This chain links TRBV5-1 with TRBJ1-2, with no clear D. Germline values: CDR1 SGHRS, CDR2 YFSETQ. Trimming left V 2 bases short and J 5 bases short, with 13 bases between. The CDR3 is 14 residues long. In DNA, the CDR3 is TGCGCCAGCAGCTTTCATACAGAACCGTATGGCTACACCTTC. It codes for CASSFHTEPYGYTF.

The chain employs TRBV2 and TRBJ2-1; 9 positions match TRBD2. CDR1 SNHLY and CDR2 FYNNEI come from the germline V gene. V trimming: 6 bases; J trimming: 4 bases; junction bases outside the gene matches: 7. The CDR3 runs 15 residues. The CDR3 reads CASSVERGEYNEQFF. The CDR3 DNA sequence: TGTGCCAGCAGCGTGGAGCGGGGGGAATACAATGAGCAGTTCTTC.

CDR3 sequence (DNA): TGTGCCAGTAGTATAGTACTAGCCTACGAGCAGTACTTC. Its protein is CASSIVLAYEQYF. This chain joins TRBV19 and TRBJ2-7, with D tentatively TRBD2 (5 bases). CDR3 length: 13 amino acids. V lost 1 base to trimming and J lost 2 bases, with 6 bases between them. Germline values: CDR1 LNHDA, CDR2 SQIVND (reference sequence).